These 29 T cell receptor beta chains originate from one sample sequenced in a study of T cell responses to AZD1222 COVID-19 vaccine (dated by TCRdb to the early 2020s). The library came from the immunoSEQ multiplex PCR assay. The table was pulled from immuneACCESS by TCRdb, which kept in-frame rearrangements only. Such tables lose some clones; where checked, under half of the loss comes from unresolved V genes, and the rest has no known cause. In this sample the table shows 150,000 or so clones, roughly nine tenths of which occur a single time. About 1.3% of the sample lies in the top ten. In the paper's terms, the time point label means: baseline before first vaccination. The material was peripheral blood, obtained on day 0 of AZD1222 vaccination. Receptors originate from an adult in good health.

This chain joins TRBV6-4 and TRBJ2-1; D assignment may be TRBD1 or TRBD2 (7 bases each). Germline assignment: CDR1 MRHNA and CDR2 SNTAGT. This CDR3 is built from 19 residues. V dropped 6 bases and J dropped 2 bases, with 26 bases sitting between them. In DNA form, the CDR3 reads TGTGCCAGCAGCGAATCCCTTGAAAGAGGGAGGGGGCCCTACAATGAGCAGTTCTTC. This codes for CASSESLERGRGPYNEQFF.

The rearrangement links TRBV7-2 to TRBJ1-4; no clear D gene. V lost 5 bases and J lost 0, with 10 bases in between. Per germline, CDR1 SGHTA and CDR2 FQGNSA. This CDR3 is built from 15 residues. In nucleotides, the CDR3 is TGTGCCAGCAGCCCAGGACTTGCAACTAATGAAAAACTGTTTTTT. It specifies CASSPGLATNEKLFF.

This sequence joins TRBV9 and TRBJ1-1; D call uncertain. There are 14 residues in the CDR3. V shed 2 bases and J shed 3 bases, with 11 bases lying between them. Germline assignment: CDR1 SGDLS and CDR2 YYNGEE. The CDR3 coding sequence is TGTGCCAGCAGCGTCGTGAATCGGGACACTGAAGCTTTCTTT. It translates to CASSVVNRDTEAFF.

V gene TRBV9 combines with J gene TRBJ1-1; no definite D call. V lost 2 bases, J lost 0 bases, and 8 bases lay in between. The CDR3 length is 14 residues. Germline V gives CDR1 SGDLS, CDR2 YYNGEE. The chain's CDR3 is CASSVSQMNTEAFF. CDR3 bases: TGTGCCAGCAGCGTGAGCCAGATGAACACTGAAGCTTTCTTT.

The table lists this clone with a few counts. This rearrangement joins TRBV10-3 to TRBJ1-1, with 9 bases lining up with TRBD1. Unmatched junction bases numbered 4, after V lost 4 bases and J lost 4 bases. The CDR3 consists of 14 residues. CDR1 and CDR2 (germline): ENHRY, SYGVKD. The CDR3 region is CAISVTGGSTEAFF. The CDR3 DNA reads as TGTGCCATCAGTGTGACAGGGGGAAGCACTGAAGCTTTCTTT.

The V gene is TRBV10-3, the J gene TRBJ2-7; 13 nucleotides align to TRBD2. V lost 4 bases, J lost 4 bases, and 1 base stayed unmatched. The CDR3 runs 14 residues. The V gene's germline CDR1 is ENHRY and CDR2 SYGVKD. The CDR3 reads CAISGTSGSYEQYF. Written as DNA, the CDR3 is TGTGCCATCAGTGGGACTAGCGGGAGTTACGAGCAGTACTTC.

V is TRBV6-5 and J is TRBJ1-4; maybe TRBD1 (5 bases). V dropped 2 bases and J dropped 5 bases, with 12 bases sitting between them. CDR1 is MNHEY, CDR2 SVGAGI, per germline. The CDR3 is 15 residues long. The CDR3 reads CASSYDGARNEKLFF. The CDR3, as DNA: TGTGCCAGCAGTTACGATGGGGCGCGCAATGAAAAACTGTTTTTT.

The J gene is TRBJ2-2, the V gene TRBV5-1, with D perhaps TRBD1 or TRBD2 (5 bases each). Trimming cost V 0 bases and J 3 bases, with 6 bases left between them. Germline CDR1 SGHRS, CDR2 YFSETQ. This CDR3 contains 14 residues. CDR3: CASSLGGDTGELFF. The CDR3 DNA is TGCGCCAGCAGCTTGGGAGGGGACACCGGGGAGCTGTTTTTT. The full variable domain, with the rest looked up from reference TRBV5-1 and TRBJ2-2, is KAGVTQTPRYLIKTRGQQVTLSCSPISGHRSVSWYQQTPGQGLQFLFEYFSETQRNKGNFPGRFSGRQFSNSRSEMNVSTLELGDSALYLCASSLGGDTGELFFGEGSRLTVL.

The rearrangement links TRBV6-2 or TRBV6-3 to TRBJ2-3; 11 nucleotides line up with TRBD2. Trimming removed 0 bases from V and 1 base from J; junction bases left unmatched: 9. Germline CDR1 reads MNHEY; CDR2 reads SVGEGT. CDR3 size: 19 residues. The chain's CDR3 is CASSYSNSGGGRRTDTQYF. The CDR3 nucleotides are TGTGCCAGCAGTTACTCAAATAGCGGGGGGGGAAGACGCACAGATACGCAGTATTTT.

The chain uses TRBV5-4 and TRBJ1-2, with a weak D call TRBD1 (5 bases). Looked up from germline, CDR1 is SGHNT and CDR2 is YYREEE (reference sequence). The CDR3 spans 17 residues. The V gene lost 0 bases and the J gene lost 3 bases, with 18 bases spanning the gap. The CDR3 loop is CASSLDPGRRGHYGYTF. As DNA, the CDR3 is TGTGCCAGCAGCTTGGATCCAGGGAGAAGGGGCCACTATGGCTACACCTTC.

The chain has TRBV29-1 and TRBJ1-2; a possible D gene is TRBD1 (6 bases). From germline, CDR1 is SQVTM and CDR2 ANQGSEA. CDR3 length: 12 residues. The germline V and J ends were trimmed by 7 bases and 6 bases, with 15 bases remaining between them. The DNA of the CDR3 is TGCAGCGGATTTCACCCAGGGGATGGCTACACCTTC. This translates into CSGFHPGDGYTF. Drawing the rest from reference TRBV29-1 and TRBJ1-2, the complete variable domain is SAVISQKPSRDICQRGTSLTIQCQVDSQVTMMFWYRQQPGQSLTLIATANQGSEATYESGFVIDKFPISRPNLTFSTLTVSNMSPEDSSIYLCSGFHPGDGYTFGSGTRLTVV.

CDR3 residues: CASSQGAVNTEAFF. For the CDR3, the DNA is TGCGCCAGCAGCCAAGGCGCGGTGAACACTGAAGCTTTCTTT. The V call is TRBV4-1, the J call TRBJ1-1; D not certain. The V gene lost 1 base and the J gene lost 0 bases, with 6 bases spanning the gap. The CDR3 extends over 14 amino acids. Germline V gene sequence: CDR1 MGHRA, CDR2 YSYEKL.

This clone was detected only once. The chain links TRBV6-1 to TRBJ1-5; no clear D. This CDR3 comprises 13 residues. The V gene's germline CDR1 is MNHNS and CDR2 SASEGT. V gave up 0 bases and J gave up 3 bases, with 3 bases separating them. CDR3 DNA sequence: TGTGCCAGCAGTGAAGCGGTCAATCAGCCCCAGCATTTT. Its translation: CASSEAVNQPQHF.

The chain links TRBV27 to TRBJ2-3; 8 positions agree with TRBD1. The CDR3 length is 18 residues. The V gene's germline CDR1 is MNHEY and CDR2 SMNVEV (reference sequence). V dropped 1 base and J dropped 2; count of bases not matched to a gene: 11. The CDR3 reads CASSLFAFVRGPTDTQYF. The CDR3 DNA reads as TGTGCCAGCAGTTTATTCGCCTTCGTCAGGGGGCCCACAGATACGCAGTATTTT.

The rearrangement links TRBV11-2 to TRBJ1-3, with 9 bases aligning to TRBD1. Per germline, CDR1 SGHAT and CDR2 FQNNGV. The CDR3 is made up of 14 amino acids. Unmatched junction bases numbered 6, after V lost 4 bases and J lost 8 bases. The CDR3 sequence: CASSSNRGRDTIYF. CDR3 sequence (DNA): TGTGCCAGCAGCTCAAACAGGGGGCGGGACACCATATATTTT.

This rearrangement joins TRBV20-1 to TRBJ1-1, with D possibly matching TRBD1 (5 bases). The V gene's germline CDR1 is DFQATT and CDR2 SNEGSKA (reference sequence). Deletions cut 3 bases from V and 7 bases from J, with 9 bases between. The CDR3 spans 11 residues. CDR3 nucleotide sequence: TGCAGTGCTAGGACAGTGGATGAAGCTTTCTTT. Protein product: CSARTVDEAFF.

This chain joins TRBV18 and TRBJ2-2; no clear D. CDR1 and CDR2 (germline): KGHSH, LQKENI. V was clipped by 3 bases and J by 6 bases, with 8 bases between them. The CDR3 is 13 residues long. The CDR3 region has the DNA TGTGCCAGCTCACCCGCCCGGCCCGGGGAGCTGTTTTTT. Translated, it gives CASSPARPGELFF.

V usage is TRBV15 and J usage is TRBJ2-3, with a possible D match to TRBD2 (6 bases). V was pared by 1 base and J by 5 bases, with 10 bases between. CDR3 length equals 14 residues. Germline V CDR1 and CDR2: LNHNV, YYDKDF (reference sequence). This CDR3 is CATSRVGGRDTQYF. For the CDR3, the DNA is TGTGCCACCAGCAGAGTTGGAGGGAGAGATACGCAGTATTTT.

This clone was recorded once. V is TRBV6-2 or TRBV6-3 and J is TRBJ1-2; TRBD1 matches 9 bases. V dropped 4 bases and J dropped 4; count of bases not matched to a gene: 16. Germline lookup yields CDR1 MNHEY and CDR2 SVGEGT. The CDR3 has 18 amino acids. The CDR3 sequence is CASSFQQGAYSIFYGYTF. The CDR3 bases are TGTGCCAGCAGTTTCCAACAGGGGGCATACTCAATTTTCTATGGCTACACCTTC.

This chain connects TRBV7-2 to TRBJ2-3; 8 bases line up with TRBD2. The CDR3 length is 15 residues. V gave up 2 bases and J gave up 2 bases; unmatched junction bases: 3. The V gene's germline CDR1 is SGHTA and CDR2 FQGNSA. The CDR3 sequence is CASSLQAGDTDTQYF. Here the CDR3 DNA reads TGTGCCAGCAGCTTACAAGCGGGGGACACAGATACGCAGTATTTT.

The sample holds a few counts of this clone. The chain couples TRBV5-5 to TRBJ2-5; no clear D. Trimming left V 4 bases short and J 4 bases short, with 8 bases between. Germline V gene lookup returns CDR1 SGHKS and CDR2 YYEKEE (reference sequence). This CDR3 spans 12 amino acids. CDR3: CASSVSGETQYF. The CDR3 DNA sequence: TGTGCCAGCAGCGTCTCGGGAGAGACCCAGTACTTC.

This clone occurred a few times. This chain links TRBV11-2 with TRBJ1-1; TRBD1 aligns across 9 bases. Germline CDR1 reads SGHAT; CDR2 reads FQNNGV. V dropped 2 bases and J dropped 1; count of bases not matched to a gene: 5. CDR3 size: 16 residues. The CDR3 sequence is CASSLLKGQGNTEAFF. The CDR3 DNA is TGTGCCAGCAGCTTACTTAAGGGACAGGGGAACACTGAAGCTTTCTTT.

This CDR3 reads CASSLGRTNEKLFF. DNA for the CDR3: TGTGCCAGCAGCTTGGGAAGGACTAATGAAAAACTGTTTTTT. J is TRBJ1-4 and V is TRBV7-9, with D uncertain. The CDR3 is made up of 14 amino acids. Between the trimmed V and J ends, which lost 3 bases and 2 bases, there was a span of 7 bases. The germline gives CDR1 SEHNR, CDR2 FQNEAQ (reference sequence).

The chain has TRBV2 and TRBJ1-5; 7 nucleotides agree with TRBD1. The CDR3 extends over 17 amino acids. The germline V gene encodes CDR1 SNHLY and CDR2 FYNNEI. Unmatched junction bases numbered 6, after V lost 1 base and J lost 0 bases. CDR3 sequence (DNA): TGTGCCAGCAGTGAAGAGAGGGACAGTCATAGCAATCAGCCCCAGCATTTT. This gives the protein CASSEERDSHSNQPQHF.

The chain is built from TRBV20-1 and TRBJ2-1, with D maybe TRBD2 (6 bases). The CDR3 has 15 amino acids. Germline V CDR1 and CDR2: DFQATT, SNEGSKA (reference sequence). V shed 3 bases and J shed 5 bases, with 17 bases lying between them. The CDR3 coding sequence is TGCAGTGCTAGTGCCGGAGGGAGCGTCGACAATGAGCAGTTCTTC. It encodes CSASAGGSVDNEQFF.

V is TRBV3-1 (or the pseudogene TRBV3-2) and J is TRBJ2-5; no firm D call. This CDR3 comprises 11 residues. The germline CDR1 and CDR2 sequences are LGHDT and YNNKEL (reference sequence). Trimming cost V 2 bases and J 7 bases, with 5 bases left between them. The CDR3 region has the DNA TGTGCCAGCAGCCAATTGGGGACCCAGTACTTC. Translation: CASSQLGTQYF.

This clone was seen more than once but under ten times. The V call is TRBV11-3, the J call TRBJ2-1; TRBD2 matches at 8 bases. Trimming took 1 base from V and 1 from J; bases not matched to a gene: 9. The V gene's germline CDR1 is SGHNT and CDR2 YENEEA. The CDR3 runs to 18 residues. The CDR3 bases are TGTGCCAGCAGCTTAGGAGGGATGGCGGGAGGATCCTACAATGAGCAGTTCTTC. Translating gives CASSLGGMAGGSYNEQFF.

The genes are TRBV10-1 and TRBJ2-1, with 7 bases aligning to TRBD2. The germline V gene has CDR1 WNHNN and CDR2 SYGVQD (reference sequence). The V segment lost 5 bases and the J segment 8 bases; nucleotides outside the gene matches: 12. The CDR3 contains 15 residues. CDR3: CASSQLEPGRDEQFF. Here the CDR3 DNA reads TGCGCCAGCAGTCAACTAGAACCGGGGAGGGATGAGCAGTTCTTC.

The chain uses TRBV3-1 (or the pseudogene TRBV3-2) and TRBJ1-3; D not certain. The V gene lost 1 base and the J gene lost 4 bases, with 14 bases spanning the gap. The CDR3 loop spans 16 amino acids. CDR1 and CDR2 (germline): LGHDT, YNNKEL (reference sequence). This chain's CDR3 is CASSQGWEMGGNTIYF. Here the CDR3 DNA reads TGTGCCAGCAGCCAAGGATGGGAGATGGGAGGAAACACCATATATTTT.